The 15 T cell receptor beta chains given below trace back to one sample, sequenced in a study of radiotherapy plus CTLA-4 blockade in lung cancer. The table came from immunoSEQ multiplex PCR; TCRdb's copy has only in-frame clones and leaves some out. This table holds roughly 59,000 clones, approximately 67% found once. This specimen was peripheral blood, taken from a patient treated with radiotherapy plus ipilimumab. These receptors were collected from a human donor with non-small cell lung cancer whose response to radiotherapy plus ipilimumab could not be evaluated.

The chain carries TRBV11-1 and TRBJ2-7, with 13 bases lining up with TRBD2. J was trimmed by 3 bases and V by 4 bases; bases with no gene match: 6. The CDR3 extends over 16 amino acids. CDR1 is SGHAT and CDR2 is FQDESV in the germline V gene (reference sequence). CDR3 region: CASSSTSGGAHYEQYF. CDR3 DNA sequence: TGTGCCAGCAGCTCCACTAGCGGGGGGGCCCACTACGAGCAGTACTTC.

The chain combines TRBV9 with TRBJ1-5; maybe TRBD1 (5 bases). Germline CDR1 SGDLS, CDR2 YYNGEE. The CDR3 is 15 residues long. Trimming removed 3 bases from V and 0 bases from J, with 10 bases in between. CDR3 loop: CASSARQHSNQPQHF. In nucleotides, the CDR3 is TGTGCCAGCAGCGCCCGACAGCATAGCAATCAGCCCCAGCATTTT.

A few counts support this clone. V usage is TRBV30 and J usage is TRBJ1-3; tentative D call: TRBD1 (6 bases). The CDR3 totals 11 residues. Per germline, CDR1 GTSNPN and CDR2 SVGIG (reference sequence). Trimming left V 6 bases short and J 7 bases short, with 10 bases between. CDR3 bases: TGTGCCTGCAGGGGAGGGAACACCATATATTTT. As protein: CACRGGNTIYF. The whole variable domain, remainder taken from reference TRBV30 and TRBJ1-3, is SQTIHQWPATLVQPVGSPLSLECTVEGTSNPNLYWYRQAAGRGLQLLFYSVGIGQISSEVPQNLSASRPQDRQFILSSKKLLLSDSGFYLCACRGGNTIYFGEGSWLTVV.

On this clone: Other DNA sequences from this sample encode an identical CDR3 as well. The chain uses TRBV20-1 and TRBJ1-2; D remains unclear. Germline CDR1 and CDR2: DFQATT and SNEGSKA (reference sequence). This CDR3 spans 11 amino acids. V shed 4 bases and J shed 2 bases, with 5 bases lying between them. The CDR3 reads CSATPNYGYTF. The CDR3 DNA sequence: TGCAGTGCTACCCCAAACTATGGCTACACCTTC.

The chain carries TRBV30 and TRBJ1-1; no clear D. This CDR3 has 11 amino acids. Germline V gene sequence: CDR1 GTSNPN, CDR2 SVGIG (reference sequence). The V and J ends lost 5 bases and 3 bases respectively, with 7 bases between them. CDR3 protein: CAWDRDTEAFF. The CDR3 coding sequence is TGTGCCTGGGATCGGGACACTGAAGCTTTCTTT. Full variable domain (outside the CDR3, taken from reference TRBV30 and TRBJ1-1): SQTIHQWPATLVQPVGSPLSLECTVEGTSNPNLYWYRQAAGRGLQLLFYSVGIGQISSEVPQNLSASRPQDRQFILSSKKLLLSDSGFYLCAWDRDTEAFFGQGTRLTVV.

The chain uses TRBV5-1 and TRBJ2-1, with no clear D. CDR3 length: 14 amino acids. CDR1 and CDR2 from the germline V gene are SGHRS and YFSETQ. Deletions cut 0 bases from V and 2 bases from J, with 6 bases between. CDR3 region: CASSLVSPYNEQFF. The CDR3 DNA follows: TGCGCCAGCAGCTTGGTTAGTCCCTACAATGAGCAGTTCTTC.

The gene calls are TRBV27 and TRBJ1-2; TRBD1 aligns across 8 bases. The junction had 11 bases not matched to a gene; V was cut back by 5 bases and J by 3 bases. The CDR3 spans 16 residues. The germline V gene encodes CDR1 MNHEY and CDR2 SMNVEV (reference sequence). The CDR3 protein is CASSPRGTGDYYGYTF. The CDR3 nucleotides are TGTGCCAGCAGTCCTCGGGGGACAGGAGATTACTATGGCTACACCTTC.

The rearrangement joins TRBV6-5 to TRBJ1-6, with D maybe TRBD1 (5 bases). V was shortened by 8 bases and J by 8 bases, with 13 bases between the two germline ends. This CDR3 has 13 residues. Germline lookup yields CDR1 MNHEY and CDR2 SVGAGI. The CDR3 sequence is CASLQDLYSPLHF. DNA for the CDR3: TGTGCCAGCCTACAGGACCTTTATTCACCCCTCCACTTT.

This chain uses TRBV19 with TRBJ1-3; tentatively, D is TRBD1 (6 bases). The germline V gene has CDR1 LNHDA and CDR2 SQIVND (reference sequence). V gave up 7 bases and J gave up 0 bases, with 10 bases separating them. The CDR3 loop spans 14 amino acids. For the CDR3, the DNA is TGTGCCAGTAATTCGGACAGCTCTGGAAACACCATATATTTT. This codes for CASNSDSSGNTIYF.

The chain couples TRBV5-1 to TRBJ2-5, with 7 nucleotides matching TRBD1. The J segment lost 1 base and the V segment lost 0 bases, leaving 6 bases of the junction unmatched. CDR3 length equals 16 residues. Germline V gives CDR1 SGHRS, CDR2 YFSETQ. CDR3 DNA: TGCGCCAGCAGCTTGGGTGTGGACAGGACCCAAGAGACCCAGTACTTC. Translation gives CASSLGVDRTQETQYF. Looking up the rest from reference TRBV5-1 and TRBJ2-5 gives the full variable domain: KAGVTQTPRYLIKTRGQQVTLSCSPISGHRSVSWYQQTPGQGLQFLFEYFSETQRNKGNFPGRFSGRQFSNSRSEMNVSTLELGDSALYLCASSLGVDRTQETQYFGPGTRLLVL.

The rearrangement joins TRBV4-1 to TRBJ2-3; no reliable D call. The CDR3 totals 12 residues. Trimming stripped 2 bases from V and 2 bases from J, with 2 bases between. The germline V gene has CDR1 MGHRA and CDR2 YSYEKL. CDR3 sequence (DNA): TGCGCCAGCAGCCAACTCACAGATACGCAGTATTTT. It encodes CASSQLTDTQYF.

This clone was recorded only once. This rearrangement joins TRBV30 to TRBJ2-7, with TRBD2 identical over 8 bases. The CDR3 runs to 14 residues. Germline V CDR1 and CDR2: GTSNPN, SVGIG (reference sequence). The ends lost 0 bases at V and 2 bases at J; junction bases unmatched: 3. The CDR3 loop reads CAWSVKREPYEQYF. The CDR3 nucleotides are TGTGCCTGGAGTGTCAAGCGGGAGCCCTACGAGCAGTACTTC.

The chain employs TRBV28 and TRBJ2-6; D may be TRBD1 (6 bases). Per the germline V gene, CDR1 is MDHEN and CDR2 is SYDVKM. The CDR3 consists of 16 residues. The V gene lost 5 bases and the J gene lost 0 bases, with 11 bases spanning the gap. The CDR3 loop reads CASSLRTASGANVLTF. Written as DNA, the CDR3 is TGTGCCAGCAGTCTTCGGACAGCCTCTGGGGCCAACGTCCTGACTTTC.

This chain joins TRBV11-3 and TRBJ2-2, with D unresolved. This CDR3 comprises 13 residues. CDR1 is SGHNT and CDR2 is YENEEA in the germline V gene. Trimming shortened V by 2 bases and J by 6 bases, and 7 bases separated the two germline ends. This CDR3 reads CASSLSSPGELFF. The CDR3 nucleotides are TGTGCCAGCAGCTTATCGTCCCCCGGGGAGCTGTTTTTT.

This clone was seen only a few times. V usage is TRBV9 and J usage is TRBJ1-3, with D unresolved. Germline CDR1 reads SGDLS; CDR2 reads YYNGEE. Between the trimmed V and J ends, which lost 0 bases and 3 bases, there was a span of 13 bases. The CDR3 loop spans 16 amino acids. The CDR3 loop is CASSVDGPAGGNTIYF. CDR3 nucleotides: TGTGCCAGCAGCGTAGACGGTCCGGCAGGTGGAAACACCATATATTTT.